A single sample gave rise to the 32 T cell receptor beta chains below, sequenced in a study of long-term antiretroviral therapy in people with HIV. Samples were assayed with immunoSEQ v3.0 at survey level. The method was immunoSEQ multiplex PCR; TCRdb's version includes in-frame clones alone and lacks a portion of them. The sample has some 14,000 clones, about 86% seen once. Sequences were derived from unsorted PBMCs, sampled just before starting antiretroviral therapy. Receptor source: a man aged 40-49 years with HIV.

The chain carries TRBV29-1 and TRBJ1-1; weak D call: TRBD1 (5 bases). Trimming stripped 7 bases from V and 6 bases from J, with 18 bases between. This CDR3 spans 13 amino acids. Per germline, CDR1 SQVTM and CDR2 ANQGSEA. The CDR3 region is CSAETNWGAEAFF. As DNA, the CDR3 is TGCAGCGCTGAGACCAACTGGGGGGCTGAAGCTTTCTTT.

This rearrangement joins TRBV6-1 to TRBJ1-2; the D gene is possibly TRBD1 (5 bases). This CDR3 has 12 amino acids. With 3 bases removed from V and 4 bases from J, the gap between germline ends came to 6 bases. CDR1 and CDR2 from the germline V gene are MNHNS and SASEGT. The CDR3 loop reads CASSDRAYGYTF. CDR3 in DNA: TGTGCCAGCAGTGACAGGGCCTATGGCTACACCTTC.

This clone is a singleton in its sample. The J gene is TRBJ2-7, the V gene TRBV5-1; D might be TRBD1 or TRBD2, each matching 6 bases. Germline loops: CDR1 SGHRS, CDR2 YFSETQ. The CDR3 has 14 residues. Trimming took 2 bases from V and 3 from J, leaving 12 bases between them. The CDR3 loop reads CASSFAGDFYEQYF. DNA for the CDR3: TGCGCCAGCAGCTTCGCAGGGGACTTCTACGAGCAGTACTTC. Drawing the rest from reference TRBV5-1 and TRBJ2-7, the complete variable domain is KAGVTQTPRYLIKTRGQQVTLSCSPISGHRSVSWYQQTPGQGLQFLFEYFSETQRNKGNFPGRFSGRQFSNSRSEMNVSTLELGDSALYLCASSFAGDFYEQYFGPGTRLTVT.

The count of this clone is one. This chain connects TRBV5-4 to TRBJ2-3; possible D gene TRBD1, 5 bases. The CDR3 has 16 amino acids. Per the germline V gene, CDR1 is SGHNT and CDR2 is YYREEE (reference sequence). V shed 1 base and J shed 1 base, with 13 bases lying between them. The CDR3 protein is CASSLSREARTDTQYF. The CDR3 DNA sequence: TGTGCCAGCAGCTTGTCCAGGGAAGCGCGCACAGATACGCAGTATTTT.

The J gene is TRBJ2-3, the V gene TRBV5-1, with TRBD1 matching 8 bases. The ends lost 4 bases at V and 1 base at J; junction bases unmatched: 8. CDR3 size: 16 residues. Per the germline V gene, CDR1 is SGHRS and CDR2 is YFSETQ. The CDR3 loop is CASSQGGTGGTDTQYF. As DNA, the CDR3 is TGCGCCAGCAGCCAAGGTGGGACAGGAGGCACAGATACGCAGTATTTT.

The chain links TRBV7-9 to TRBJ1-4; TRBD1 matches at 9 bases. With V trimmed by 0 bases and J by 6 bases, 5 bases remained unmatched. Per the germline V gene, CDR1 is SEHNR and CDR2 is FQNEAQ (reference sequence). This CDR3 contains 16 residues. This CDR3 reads CASSLAGTGQDEKLFF. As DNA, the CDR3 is TGTGCCAGCAGCTTAGCGGGGACAGGGCAGGATGAAAAACTGTTTTTT.

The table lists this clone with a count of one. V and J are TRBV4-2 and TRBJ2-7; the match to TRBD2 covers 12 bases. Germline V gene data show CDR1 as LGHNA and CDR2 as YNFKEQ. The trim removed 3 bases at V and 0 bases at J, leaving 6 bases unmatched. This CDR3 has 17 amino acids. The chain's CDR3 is CASSQSTSGGPSYEQYF. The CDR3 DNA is TGTGCCAGCAGCCAGTCGACTAGCGGGGGTCCCTCCTACGAGCAGTACTTC.

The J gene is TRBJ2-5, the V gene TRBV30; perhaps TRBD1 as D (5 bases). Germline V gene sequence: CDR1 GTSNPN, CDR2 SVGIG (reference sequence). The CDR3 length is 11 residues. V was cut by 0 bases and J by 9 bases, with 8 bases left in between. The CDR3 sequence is CAWSVKGPQYF. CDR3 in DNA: TGTGCCTGGAGTGTAAAGGGGCCCCAGTACTTC.

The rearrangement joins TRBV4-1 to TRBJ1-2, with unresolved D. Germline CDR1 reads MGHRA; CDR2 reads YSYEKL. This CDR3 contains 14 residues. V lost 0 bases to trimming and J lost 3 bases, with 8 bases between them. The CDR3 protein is CASSQDDSDYGYTF. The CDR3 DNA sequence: TGCGCCAGCAGCCAAGATGACTCAGACTATGGCTACACCTTC.

CDR3 nucleotides: TGTGCCTCTCAGGAGTATTCCCGGGCCGAAAAACTGTTTTTT. Translating it yields CASQEYSRAEKLFF. This chain links TRBV5-6 with TRBJ1-4, with no clear D. This CDR3 contains 14 residues. Trimming took off 10 bases at V and 8 bases at J, with 21 bases between the two ends. Germline V gene sequence: CDR1 SGHDT, CDR2 YYEEEE.

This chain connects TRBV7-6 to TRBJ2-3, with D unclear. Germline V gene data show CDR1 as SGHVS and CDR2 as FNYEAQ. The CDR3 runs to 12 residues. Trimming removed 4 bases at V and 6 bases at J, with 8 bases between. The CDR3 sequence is CASSSQGDTQYF. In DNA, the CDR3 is TGTGCCAGCAGCTCACAAGGGGATACGCAGTATTTT.

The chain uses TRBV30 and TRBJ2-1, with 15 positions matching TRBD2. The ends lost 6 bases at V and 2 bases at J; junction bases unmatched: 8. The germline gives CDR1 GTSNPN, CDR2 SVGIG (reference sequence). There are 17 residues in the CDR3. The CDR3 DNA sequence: TGTGCCTGCCTTGGGGGACTAGCGGGGGGAACCTACAATGAGCAGTTCTTC. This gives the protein CACLGGLAGGTYNEQFF.

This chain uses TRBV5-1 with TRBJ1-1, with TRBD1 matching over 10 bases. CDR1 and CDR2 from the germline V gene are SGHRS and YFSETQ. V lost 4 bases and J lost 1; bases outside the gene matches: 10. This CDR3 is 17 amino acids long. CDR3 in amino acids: CASSNRGTGARNTEAFF. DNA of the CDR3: TGCGCCAGCAGCAACAGAGGGACAGGGGCTCGGAACACTGAAGCTTTCTTT.

CDR3 bases: TGTGCCAGCAGTGAAGATAGGTACCCTAGCTCCTATAATTCACCCCTCCACTTT. Protein product: CASSEDRYPSSYNSPLHF. The chain recombines TRBV6-1 with TRBJ1-6; D is unclear. Germline V gene data show CDR1 as MNHNS and CDR2 as SASEGT. This CDR3 has 18 amino acids. V was pared by 1 base and J by 0 bases, with 13 bases between.

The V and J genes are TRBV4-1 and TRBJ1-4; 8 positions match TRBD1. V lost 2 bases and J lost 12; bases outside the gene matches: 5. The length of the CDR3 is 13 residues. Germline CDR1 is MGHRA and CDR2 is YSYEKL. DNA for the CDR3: TGCGCCAGCAGCCAACCCGGACAGGGCCAACTGTTTTTT. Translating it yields CASSQPGQGQLFF.

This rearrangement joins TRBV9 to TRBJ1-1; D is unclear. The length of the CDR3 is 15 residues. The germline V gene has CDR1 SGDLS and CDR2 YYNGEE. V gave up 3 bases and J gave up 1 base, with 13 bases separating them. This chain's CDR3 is CASSENPESNTEAFF. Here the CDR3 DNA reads TGTGCCAGCAGCGAGAACCCCGAATCGAACACTGAAGCTTTCTTT.

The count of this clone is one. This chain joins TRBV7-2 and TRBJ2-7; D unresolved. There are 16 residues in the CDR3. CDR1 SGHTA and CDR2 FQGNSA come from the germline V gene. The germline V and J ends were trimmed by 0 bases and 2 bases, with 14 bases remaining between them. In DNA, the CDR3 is TGTGCCAGCAGCTTAGCGACAACAGTCTGGACCTACGAGCAGTACTTC. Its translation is CASSLATTVWTYEQYF. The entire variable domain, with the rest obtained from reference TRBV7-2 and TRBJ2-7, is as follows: GAGVSQSPSNKVTEKGKDVELRCDPISGHTALYWYRQSLGQGLEFLIYFQGNSAPDKSGLPSDRFSAERTGGSVSTLTIQRTQQEDSAVYLCASSLATTVWTYEQYFGPGTRLTVT.

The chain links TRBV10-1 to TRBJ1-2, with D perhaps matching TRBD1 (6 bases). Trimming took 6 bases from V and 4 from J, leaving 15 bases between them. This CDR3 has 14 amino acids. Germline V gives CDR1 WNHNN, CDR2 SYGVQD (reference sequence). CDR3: CASSGLTGSYGYTF. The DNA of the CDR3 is TGCGCCAGCAGCGGACTCACAGGGAGCTATGGCTACACCTTC.

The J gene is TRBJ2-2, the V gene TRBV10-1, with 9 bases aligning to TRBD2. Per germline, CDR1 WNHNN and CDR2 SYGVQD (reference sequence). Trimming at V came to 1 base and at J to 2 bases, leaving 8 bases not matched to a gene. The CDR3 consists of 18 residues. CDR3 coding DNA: TGCGCCAGCAGTGAGTTAGCGGGGGAAGACCCAAACACCGGGGAGCTGTTTTTT. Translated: CASSELAGEDPNTGELFF.

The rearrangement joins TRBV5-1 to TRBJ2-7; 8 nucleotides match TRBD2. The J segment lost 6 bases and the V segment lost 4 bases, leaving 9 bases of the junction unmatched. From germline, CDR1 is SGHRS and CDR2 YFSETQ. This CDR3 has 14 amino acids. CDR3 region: CASSPETSGSEQYF. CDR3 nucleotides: TGCGCCAGCAGCCCCGAGACAAGCGGGAGCGAGCAGTACTTC.

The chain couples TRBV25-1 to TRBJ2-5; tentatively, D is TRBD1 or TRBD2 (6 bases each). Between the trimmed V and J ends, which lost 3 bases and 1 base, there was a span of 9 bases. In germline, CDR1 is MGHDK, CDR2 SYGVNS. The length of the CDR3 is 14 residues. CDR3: CASSDPGAQETQYF. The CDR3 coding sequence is TGTGCCAGCAGTGACCCGGGGGCCCAAGAGACCCAGTACTTC.

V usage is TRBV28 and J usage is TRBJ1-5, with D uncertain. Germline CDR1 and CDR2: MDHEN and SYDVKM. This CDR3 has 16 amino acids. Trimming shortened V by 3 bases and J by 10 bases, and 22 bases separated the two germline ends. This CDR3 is CASSFLGSPEDRPQHF. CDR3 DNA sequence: TGTGCCAGCAGTTTTTTAGGCAGCCCCGAGGATCGACCCCAGCATTTT.

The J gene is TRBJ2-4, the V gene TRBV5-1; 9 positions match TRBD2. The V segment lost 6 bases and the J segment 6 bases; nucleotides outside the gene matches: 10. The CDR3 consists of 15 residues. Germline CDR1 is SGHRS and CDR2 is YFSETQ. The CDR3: CASKEGGGAGNIQYF. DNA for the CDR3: TGCGCCAGCAAAGAAGGCGGGGGGGCAGGAAACATTCAGTACTTC. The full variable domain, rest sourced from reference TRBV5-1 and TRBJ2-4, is KAGVTQTPRYLIKTRGQQVTLSCSPISGHRSVSWYQQTPGQGLQFLFEYFSETQRNKGNFPGRFSGRQFSNSRSEMNVSTLELGDSALYLCASKEGGGAGNIQYFGAGTRLSVL.

The DNA for the CDR3 is TGTGCCAGCAGCCGAATTTCTAGCGGCAGGAACACCGGGGAGCTGTTTTTT. Amino acid sequence: CASSRISSGRNTGELFF. J is TRBJ2-2 and V is TRBV14, with 7 bases that match TRBD2. CDR1 is SGHDN, CDR2 FVKESK, per germline. CDR3 size: 17 residues. J lost 1 base, V lost 4 bases, and 9 bases had no gene match.

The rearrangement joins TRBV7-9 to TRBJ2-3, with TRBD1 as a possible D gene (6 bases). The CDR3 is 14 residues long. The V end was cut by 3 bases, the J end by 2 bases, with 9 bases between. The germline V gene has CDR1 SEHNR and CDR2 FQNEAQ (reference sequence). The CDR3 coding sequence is TGTGCCAGCAGCTTTACAGGGAACACAGATACGCAGTATTTT. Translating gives CASSFTGNTDTQYF. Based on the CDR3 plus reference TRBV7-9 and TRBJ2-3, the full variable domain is DTGVSQNPRHKITKRGQNVTFRCDPISEHNRLYWYRQTLGQGPEFLTYFQNEAQLEKSRLLSDRFSAERPKGSFSTLEIQRTEQGDSAMYLCASSFTGNTDTQYFGPGTRLTVL.

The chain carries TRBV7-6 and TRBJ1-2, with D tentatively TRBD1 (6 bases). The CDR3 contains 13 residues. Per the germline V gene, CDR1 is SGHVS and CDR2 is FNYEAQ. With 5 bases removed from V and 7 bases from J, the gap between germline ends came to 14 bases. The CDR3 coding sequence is TGTGCCAGCAGCATAGGGGGGGCCCGTGGCTACACCTTC. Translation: CASSIGGARGYTF.

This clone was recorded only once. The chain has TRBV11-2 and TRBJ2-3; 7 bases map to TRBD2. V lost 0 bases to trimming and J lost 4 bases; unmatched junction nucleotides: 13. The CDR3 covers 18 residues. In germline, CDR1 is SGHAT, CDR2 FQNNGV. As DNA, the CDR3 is TGTGCCAGCAGCTTAGAACAAAGTCCAGCGGGGCTCCCAGATACGCAGTATTTT. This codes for CASSLEQSPAGLPDTQYF.

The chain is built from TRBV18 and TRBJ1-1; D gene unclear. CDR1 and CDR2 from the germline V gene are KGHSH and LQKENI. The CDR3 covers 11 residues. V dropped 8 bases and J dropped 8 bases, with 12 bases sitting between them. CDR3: CASTAGSEAFF. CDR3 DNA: TGTGCCAGCACTGCGGGATCGGAAGCTTTCTTT. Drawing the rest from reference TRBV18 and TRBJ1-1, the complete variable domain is NAGVMQNPRHLVRRRGQEARLRCSPMKGHSHVYWYRQLPEEGLKFMVYLQKENIIDESGMPKERFSAEFPKEGPSILRIQQVVRGDSAAYFCASTAGSEAFFGQGTRLTVV.

As DNA, the CDR3 is TGTGCCAGCAGCTCATATCTGAACACTGAAGCTTTCTTT. Its translation: CASSSYLNTEAFF. J is TRBJ1-1 and V is TRBV6-5; the D is unclear. The CDR3 extends over 13 amino acids. Trimming cost V 6 bases and J 0 bases, with 8 bases left between them. Germline CDR1 reads MNHEY; CDR2 reads SVGAGI.

The chain's CDR3 is CASSSGGAGAEQFF. For the CDR3, the DNA is TGCGCCAGCAGCTCGGGGGGGGCGGGCGCTGAGCAGTTCTTC. V usage is TRBV5-1 and J usage is TRBJ2-1; TRBD2 matches at 8 bases. The CDR3 extends over 14 amino acids. CDR1 is SGHRS and CDR2 is YFSETQ in the germline V gene. V lost 3 bases to trimming and J lost 9 bases; unmatched junction nucleotides: 8.

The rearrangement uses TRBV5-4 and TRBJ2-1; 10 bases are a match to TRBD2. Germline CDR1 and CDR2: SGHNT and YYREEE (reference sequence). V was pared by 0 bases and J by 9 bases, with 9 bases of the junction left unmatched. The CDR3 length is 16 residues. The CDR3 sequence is CASSLASGGPSSEQFF. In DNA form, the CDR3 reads TGTGCCAGCAGCTTGGCTAGCGGGGGCCCTTCGTCTGAGCAGTTCTTC.

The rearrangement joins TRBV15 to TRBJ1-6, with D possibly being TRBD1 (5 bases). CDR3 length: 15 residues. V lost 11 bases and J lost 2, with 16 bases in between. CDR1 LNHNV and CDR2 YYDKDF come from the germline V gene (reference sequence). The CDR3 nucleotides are TGTGCCGCAGGAGGGGCGGGCGCCTATAATTCACCCCTCCACTTT. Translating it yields CAAGGAGAYNSPLHF.